The 2 T cell receptor beta chains presented below share a single source sample, sequenced in a study of regulatory T cells in long-lasting Graves disease. Time point indicated: newly diagnosed GD, antithyroid drugs for less than 3 months. Extracted RNA from PBMCs served as the source of the TCR library. For TCR beta, libraries came from iRepertoire HTBI primers and Arm-PCR of CDR3 regions. MiXCR, applied by TCRdb to the multiplex PCR reads, yields one record per CDR3 protein. The table shows a few hundred thousand distinct CDR3 sequences, with 12% occurring only once. Separately, the same data were catalogued under a study of T cells in Graves' hyperthyroidism and ophthalmopathy.

This material consisted of peripheral blood mononuclear cells (PBMCs), taken at new diagnosis, from a patient treated with antithyroid drugs. Receptors originate from a woman aged 18-29 years with Graves disease.

This clonotype was counted many times. The chain uses TRBV7-8 and TRBJ2-7; 8 bases are shared with TRBD1. This CDR3 comprises 17 residues. With V trimmed by 3 bases and J by 3 bases, 13 bases remained unmatched. Germline V gives CDR1 SGHVS, CDR2 FQNEAQ. The CDR3 protein is CASSFFGSPGQDYEQYF. The CDR3 DNA reads TGTGCCAGCAGCTTCTTTGGTTCCCCGGGACAGGACTACGAGCAGTACTTC.

Ten or more counts support this clonotype. This chain connects TRBV6-1 to TRBJ1-1; a weak D match, TRBD1 (6 bases). The CDR3 is 11 residues long. V was clipped by 10 bases and J by 4 bases, with 10 bases between them. Germline V gives CDR1 MNHNS, CDR2 SASEGT. In nucleotides, the CDR3 is TGTGCCACACAGGGTGGCACTGAAGCTTTCTTT. Protein product: CATQGGTEAFF.